The next 3 T cell receptor beta chains were all read from a single sample in a study of memory CD4+ T cells and cytomegalovirus serostatus. Repertoires were generated with immunoSEQ multiplex PCR, while TCRdb's copy carries only in-frame clones and drops some. The table lists about 50,000 clones, around 78% of them singletons. The sort gate was single viable CD3+CD4+CD8-CD45RO+ cells for memory CD4+ T cells. The specimen sequenced was memory CD4+ T cells from blood. The receptors were sampled from an adult in good health and CMV-seronegative.

This chain connects TRBV19 to TRBJ2-7, with 9 bases aligning to TRBD1. V shed 10 bases, J shed 4 bases, and the junction held 8 bases outside the gene matches. The V gene's germline CDR1 is LNHDA and CDR2 SQIVND (reference sequence). The CDR3 has 13 residues. The DNA for the CDR3 is TGTGCCATGATGACAGGGGGGAAATACGAGCAGTACTTC. It yields the protein CAMMTGGKYEQYF.

This clone was counted between two and nine times. The rearrangement links TRBV4-2 to TRBJ1-2, with 9 positions matching TRBD1. This CDR3 has 15 residues. Germline assignment: CDR1 LGHNA and CDR2 YNFKEQ. After removal of 0 bases from V and 8 bases from J, the junction contained 7 bases not matched to a gene. The CDR3 region has the DNA TGTGCCAGCAGCCAAGATCGGACAGGGGCAAAAGGCTACACCTTC. Its protein is CASSQDRTGAKGYTF.

This clone has a single count. The chain employs TRBV27 and TRBJ2-2, with a weak D call TRBD1 (6 bases). This CDR3 spans 14 amino acids. Trimming removed 3 bases at V and 7 bases at J, with 12 bases between. From germline, CDR1 is MNHEY and CDR2 SMNVEV (reference sequence). DNA for the CDR3: TGTGCCAGCAGTTTGTACAGGGACGTCGGGGAGCTGTTTTTT. As protein: CASSLYRDVGELFF.